What follows is one T cell receptor beta chain and its context. This sample was included in a study of immune characterization of retroperitoneal liposarcoma. A single record per CDR3 protein comes from TCRdb applying MiXCR to the PCR reads. The sample lists some 8,200 distinct CDR3 sequences, over 40% occurring once. Sequencing was performed on tumor tissue. The sequence derives from a male donor with retroperitoneal liposarcoma.

CDR3 DNA: TGTGCCAGCCCCCGGGACAAGACCCCGGACTACGAGCAGTACTTC. This translates into CASPRDKTPDYEQYF. V is TRBV27 and J is TRBJ2-5; possible D gene TRBD1, 6 bases. The DNA end is more similar to TRBJ2-7, so the J call may be wrong. Germline-derived CDR1 and CDR2 are MNHEY and SMNVEV (reference sequence). The CDR3 consists of 15 residues.